The 29 T cell receptor beta chains in this list originate from one sample, sequenced in a study of CD8+CD57+ T cells in acquired aplastic anemia. Patients chosen for sequencing had shown CD8+CD57+ cell expansion by flow cytometry. CDR3 and TCR beta VDJ profiling relied on a genomic DNA template. Via MiXCR, TCRdb re-called the reads, giving one row per CDR3 protein. This sample has about 180,000 distinct CDR3 sequences, with approximately 48% found just once. What was sequenced was sorted CD4+, CD8+, or CD8+CD57+ T cells (not recorded which) from PBMCs. The receptors shown here come from a human donor with aplastic anemia.

This clonotype appeared a single time. Because it lacks the conserved phenylalanine or tryptophan at the end, this CDR3 is likely a read error. This chain uses TRBV15 with TRBJ2-5; D ambiguous. This CDR3 has 13 residues. The germline gives CDR1 LNHNV, CDR2 YYDKDF (reference sequence). CDR3 DNA: TGTGTCACCAGCAGAGACTTCCGGGAGACCCAGTACTCC. Translating it yields CVTSRDFRETQYS.

CDR3 in DNA: TGCAGTGCTAAGGGGAATCAGCCCCAGCATTTT. It specifies CSAKGNQPQHF. The rearrangement uses TRBV20-1 and TRBJ1-5; tentatively, D is TRBD1 (5 bases). V was cut by 4 bases and J by 4 bases, with 5 bases left in between. The CDR3 totals 11 residues. Germline V lookup: CDR1 DFQATT, CDR2 SNEGSKA (reference sequence).

V is TRBV9 and J is TRBJ2-6, with D possibly matching TRBD1 (6 bases). Trimming left V 0 bases short and J 0 bases short, with 13 bases between. This CDR3 has 18 amino acids. From germline, CDR1 is SGDLS and CDR2 YYNGEE. CDR3 DNA sequence: TGTGCCAGCAGCGTAGAGCCAGGGGCCCTCTCTGGGGCCAACGTCCTGACTTTC. The encoded protein is CASSVEPGALSGANVLTF.

This clonotype was counted ten times or more. The rearrangement joins TRBV7-9 to TRBJ2-1, with a weak D call TRBD2 (5 bases). V lost 1 base, J lost 4 bases, and 14 bases lay in between. The CDR3 length is 16 residues. In germline, CDR1 is SEHNR, CDR2 FQNEAQ (reference sequence). The CDR3 DNA reads TGTGCCAGCAGCTTAGGATCCAGCGGATTATACAATGAGCAGTTCTTC. This gives the protein CASSLGSSGLYNEQFF.

The CDR3, as DNA: TGCATCATACAGACGGGACAGGGCTATGGCTACACCTTC. Translating it yields CIIQTGQGYGYTF. The J gene is TRBJ1-2, the V gene TRBV29-1, with 9 bases fitting TRBD1. Germline assignment: CDR1 SQVTM and CDR2 ANQGSEA. The CDR3 contains 13 residues.

There are many counts of this clonotype. The chain links TRBV7-3 to TRBJ1-1; D not certain. CDR3 length equals 14 residues. V gave up 5 bases and J gave up 5 bases, with 15 bases separating them. Germline V gene lookup returns CDR1 SGHTA and CDR2 FQGTGA. The CDR3 DNA sequence: TGTGCCAGCAGCCCCTCGCCGGGTCTGACTGAAGCTTTCTTT. Translating it yields CASSPSPGLTEAFF.

This clonotype came up many times. The CDR3 region is CASSVNGDSYNSPLHF. In nucleotides, the CDR3 is TGTGCCAGCAGCGTAAATGGGGACTCCTATAATTCACCCCTCCACTTT. This chain links TRBV9 with TRBJ1-6; unclear D gene. This CDR3 comprises 16 residues. Germline CDR1 is SGDLS and CDR2 is YYNGEE. The V end was cut by 1 base, the J end by 0 bases, with 8 bases between.

V gene TRBV15 combines with J gene TRBJ2-4, with no clear D. V lost 0 bases and J lost 7, with 13 bases in between. Germline assignment: CDR1 LNHNV and CDR2 YYDKDF (reference sequence). This CDR3 is 15 amino acids long. Written as DNA, the CDR3 is TGTGCCACCAGCAGAGATCTCGGAGTCGTCAACATTCAGTACTTC. Its protein product is CATSRDLGVVNIQYF.

The sample holds a few counts of this clonotype. The rearrangement uses TRBV24-1 and TRBJ1-1; no clear D. The CDR3 runs to 14 residues. Germline V CDR1 and CDR2: KGHDR, SFDVKD. V lost 4 bases, J lost 11 bases, and 19 bases lay in between. The CDR3 loop reads CATSESGRSSGAFF. The DNA of the CDR3 is TGTGCCACCAGTGAGTCCGGGCGATCCAGTGGTGCTTTCTTT.

Ten or more counts support this clonotype. The rearrangement joins TRBV2 to TRBJ1-5; D is ambiguous. This CDR3 comprises 15 residues. Germline-derived CDR1 and CDR2 are SNHLY and FYNNEI. Trimming left V 2 bases short and J 3 bases short, with 11 bases between. CDR3 DNA sequence: TGTGCCAGCAGTGAATGGTCAATCACCAATCAGCCCCAGCATTTT. Its protein is CASSEWSITNQPQHF.

The chain couples TRBV2 to TRBJ2-7; D is possibly TRBD1 (6 bases). CDR1 SNHLY and CDR2 FYNNEI come from the germline V gene. The length of the CDR3 is 14 residues. The V and J ends lost 7 bases and 2 bases respectively, with 15 bases between them. CDR3 sequence reads: CASIKDRGPYEQYF. Written as DNA, the CDR3 is TGTGCCAGCATTAAGGACAGAGGCCCCTACGAGCAGTACTTC.

This chain connects TRBV10-1 to TRBJ2-7, with TRBD1 matching over 9 bases. The CDR3 sequence is 15 residues long. After removal of 10 bases from V and 9 bases from J, the junction contained 19 bases not matched to a gene. Per the germline V gene, CDR1 is WNHNN and CDR2 is SYGVQD (reference sequence). The DNA of the CDR3 is TGCGCCATCCTAACCGGGACAGGGCCTCCGACTGGGCAGTACTTC. Amino acid sequence: CAILTGTGPPTGQYF.

The gene calls are TRBV19 and TRBJ2-5, with TRBD2 matching 7 bases. The germline gives CDR1 LNHDA, CDR2 SQIVND (reference sequence). CDR3 length: 15 amino acids. J lost 8 bases, V lost 6 bases, and 15 bases had no gene match. The CDR3 nucleotides read TGTGCCAGTAGCATCGCCGGGACTAATAGTAACACCCAGTACTTC. This codes for CASSIAGTNSNTQYF. The variable domain in full, completed from reference TRBV19 and TRBJ2-5, reads DGGITQSPKYLFRKEGQNVTLSCEQNLNHDAMYWYRQDPGQGLRLIYYSQIVNDFQKGDIAEGYSVSREKKESFPLTVTSAQKNPTAFYLCASSIAGTNSNTQYFGPGTRLLVL.

The V gene is TRBV2, the J gene TRBJ1-6; 7 nucleotides agree with TRBD1. The trim removed 8 bases at V and 7 bases at J, leaving 5 bases unmatched. Germline CDR1 is SNHLY and CDR2 is FYNNEI. This CDR3 is built from 13 residues. CDR3 in amino acids: CASGDRENSPLHF. The CDR3, as DNA: TGTGCCAGCGGCGACAGGGAAAATTCACCCCTCCACTTT.

This sequence joins TRBV9 and TRBJ1-3, with D uncertain. From germline, CDR1 is SGDLS and CDR2 YYNGEE. V lost 4 bases, J lost 4 bases, and 9 bases lay in between. CDR3 size: 13 residues. The CDR3 region has the DNA TGTGCCAGCAGCCAAGCCCCCGGAAACACCATATATTTT. It encodes CASSQAPGNTIYF.

The genes are TRBV10-3 and TRBJ1-2; a possible D gene is TRBD1 (6 bases). Trimming removed 4 bases from V and 6 bases from J, with 15 bases in between. CDR1 is ENHRY and CDR2 is SYGVKD in the germline V gene. This CDR3 contains 14 residues. CDR3 protein: CAISARGAADGYTF. In DNA, the CDR3 is TGTGCCATCAGTGCGCGGGGGGCAGCGGATGGCTACACCTTC.

The genes are TRBV10-1 and TRBJ1-1; D might be TRBD1 (6 bases). The germline CDR1 and CDR2 sequences are WNHNN and SYGVQD (reference sequence). Trimming removed 4 bases at V and 4 bases at J, with 13 bases between. The CDR3 is 14 amino acids. This CDR3 reads CASSASGAVTEAFF. Written as DNA, the CDR3 is TGCGCCAGCAGTGCCTCAGGGGCTGTCACTGAAGCTTTCTTT.

This clonotype appeared once. A much larger clone differs by one base, so this may be a read error. The gene calls are TRBV2 and TRBJ2-1; 8 bases are a match to TRBD2. J gave up 4 bases and V 4 bases, and 3 bases lay outside the gene matches. Germline-derived CDR1 and CDR2 are SNHLY and FYNNEI. The CDR3 is made up of 14 amino acids. CDR3 protein: CASSGIAGYNEQFF. In DNA, the CDR3 is TGTGCCAGCAGTGGGATAGCGGGGTACAATGAGCAGTTCTTC.

The rearrangement links TRBV24-1 to TRBJ2-2; D unresolved. CDR3 length: 12 residues. Germline loops: CDR1 KGHDR, CDR2 SFDVKD. The V end was cut by 6 bases, the J end by 3 bases, with 4 bases between. The CDR3 bases are TGTGCCACCAGTCACGACACCGGGGAGCTGTTTTTT. It yields the protein CATSHDTGELFF.

This clonotype was observed a single time. The rearrangement joins TRBV15 to TRBJ1-1; D might be TRBD1 (5 bases). Trimming shortened V by 1 base and J by 5 bases, and 14 bases separated the two germline ends. Germline values: CDR1 LNHNV, CDR2 YYDKDF (reference sequence). The CDR3 totals 15 residues. CDR3 amino acids: CATSRAAGLFTEAFF. CDR3 nucleotides: TGTGCCACCAGCAGAGCTGCAGGGCTGTTTACTGAAGCTTTCTTT.

This clonotype was seen ten or more times. The rearrangement links TRBV4-1 to TRBJ1-2; D is unclear. CDR3 length: 16 amino acids. Germline loops: CDR1 MGHRA, CDR2 YSYEKL. The germline V and J ends were trimmed by 2 bases and 2 bases, with 15 bases remaining between them. CDR3 residues: CASSQSIRERNYGYTF. CDR3 nucleotides: TGCGCCAGCAGCCAATCGATCCGGGAGAGAAACTATGGCTACACCTTC.

About this clonotype itself: A much larger clone lies a single base off, so this may be a read error. The chain couples TRBV20-1 to TRBJ2-4; the D is unclear. CDR1 is DFQATT, CDR2 SNEGSKA, per germline (reference sequence). This CDR3 comprises 15 residues. The DNA of the CDR3 is TGCAGTGCTGTCCCCCCCAGGATAGCCACAAACATTCAGTACTTC. Protein sequence: CSAVPPRIATNIQYF.

The chain uses TRBV10-1 and TRBJ1-1, with D tentatively TRBD1 (5 bases). The germline gives CDR1 WNHNN, CDR2 SYGVQD (reference sequence). With 11 bases removed from V and 5 bases from J, the gap between germline ends came to 21 bases. The CDR3 spans 14 residues. CDR3 in amino acids: CACWTSGGGTEAFF. The CDR3 region has the DNA TGCGCCTGCTGGACTAGCGGGGGGGGAACTGAAGCTTTCTTT.

The V and J genes are TRBV11-2 and TRBJ2-7, with D possibly TRBD1 on 6 matching bases. CDR1 is SGHAT, CDR2 FQNNGV, per germline. V was cut by 5 bases and J by 4 bases, with 27 bases left in between. The CDR3 extends over 18 amino acids. DNA for the CDR3: TGTGCCAGCAGCCTCGCCCCGGCCCTCCTTAGAGGGGGTTACGAGCAGTACTTC. Its protein product is CASSLAPALLRGGYEQYF. Complete variable domain (other parts from reference TRBV11-2 and TRBJ2-7): EAGVAQSPRYKIIEKRQSVAFWCNPISGHATLYWYQQILGQGPKLLIQFQNNGVVDDSQLPKDRFSAERLKGVDSTLKIQPAKLEDSAVYLCASSLAPALLRGGYEQYFGPGTRLTVT.

The V and J genes are TRBV2 and TRBJ2-5, with no clear D. With 5 bases removed from V and 7 bases from J, the gap between germline ends came to 14 bases. Germline-derived CDR1 and CDR2 are SNHLY and FYNNEI. The CDR3 runs 13 residues. CDR3 sequence: CASSLGIGVTQYF. The CDR3 DNA reads TGTGCCAGCAGTCTGGGGATTGGAGTGACCCAGTACTTC.

The chain combines TRBV6-2 or TRBV6-3 with TRBJ1-6; 7 bases agree with TRBD1. This CDR3 spans 17 amino acids. The V and J ends lost 2 bases and 6 bases, in that order; junction bases with no gene match: 10. Germline CDR1 is MNHEY and CDR2 is SVGEGT. CDR3 amino acids: CASSYRIPGQTNSPLHF. Here the CDR3 DNA reads TGTGCCAGCAGTTACCGTATCCCGGGACAGACTAATTCACCCCTCCACTTT.

A single count supports this clonotype. A much bigger clone sits one base away, suggesting this may be a read error. The chain is built from TRBV11-1 and TRBJ2-3; D is unclear. Germline V gives CDR1 SGHAT, CDR2 FQDESV (reference sequence). The V end was cut by 1 base, the J end by 2 bases, with 10 bases between. The CDR3 covers 15 residues. CDR3 in amino acids: CASSLGYGTTDTQYF. The CDR3 nucleotides are TGTGCCAGCAGCTTAGGATATGGCACCACAGATACGCAGTATTTT.

This sequence joins TRBV7-8 and TRBJ2-3; 10 bases match TRBD2. The CDR3 contains 19 residues. CDR1 and CDR2 (germline): SGHVS, FQNEAQ. The ends lost 5 bases at V and 0 bases at J; junction bases unmatched: 14. The CDR3 coding sequence is TGTGCCAGCAGCCCAACTTCGCTAGCGGGGGCCCCTAGCACAGATACGCAGTATTTT. Amino acid sequence: CASSPTSLAGAPSTDTQYF.

The chain carries TRBV7-2 and TRBJ1-1, with D uncertain. V gave up 5 bases and J gave up 4 bases, with 11 bases separating them. The CDR3 consists of 13 residues. The germline V gene has CDR1 SGHTA and CDR2 FQGNSA. The chain's CDR3 is CASSAIGITEAFF. CDR3 DNA sequence: TGTGCCAGCAGCGCTATCGGGATCACTGAAGCTTTCTTT.